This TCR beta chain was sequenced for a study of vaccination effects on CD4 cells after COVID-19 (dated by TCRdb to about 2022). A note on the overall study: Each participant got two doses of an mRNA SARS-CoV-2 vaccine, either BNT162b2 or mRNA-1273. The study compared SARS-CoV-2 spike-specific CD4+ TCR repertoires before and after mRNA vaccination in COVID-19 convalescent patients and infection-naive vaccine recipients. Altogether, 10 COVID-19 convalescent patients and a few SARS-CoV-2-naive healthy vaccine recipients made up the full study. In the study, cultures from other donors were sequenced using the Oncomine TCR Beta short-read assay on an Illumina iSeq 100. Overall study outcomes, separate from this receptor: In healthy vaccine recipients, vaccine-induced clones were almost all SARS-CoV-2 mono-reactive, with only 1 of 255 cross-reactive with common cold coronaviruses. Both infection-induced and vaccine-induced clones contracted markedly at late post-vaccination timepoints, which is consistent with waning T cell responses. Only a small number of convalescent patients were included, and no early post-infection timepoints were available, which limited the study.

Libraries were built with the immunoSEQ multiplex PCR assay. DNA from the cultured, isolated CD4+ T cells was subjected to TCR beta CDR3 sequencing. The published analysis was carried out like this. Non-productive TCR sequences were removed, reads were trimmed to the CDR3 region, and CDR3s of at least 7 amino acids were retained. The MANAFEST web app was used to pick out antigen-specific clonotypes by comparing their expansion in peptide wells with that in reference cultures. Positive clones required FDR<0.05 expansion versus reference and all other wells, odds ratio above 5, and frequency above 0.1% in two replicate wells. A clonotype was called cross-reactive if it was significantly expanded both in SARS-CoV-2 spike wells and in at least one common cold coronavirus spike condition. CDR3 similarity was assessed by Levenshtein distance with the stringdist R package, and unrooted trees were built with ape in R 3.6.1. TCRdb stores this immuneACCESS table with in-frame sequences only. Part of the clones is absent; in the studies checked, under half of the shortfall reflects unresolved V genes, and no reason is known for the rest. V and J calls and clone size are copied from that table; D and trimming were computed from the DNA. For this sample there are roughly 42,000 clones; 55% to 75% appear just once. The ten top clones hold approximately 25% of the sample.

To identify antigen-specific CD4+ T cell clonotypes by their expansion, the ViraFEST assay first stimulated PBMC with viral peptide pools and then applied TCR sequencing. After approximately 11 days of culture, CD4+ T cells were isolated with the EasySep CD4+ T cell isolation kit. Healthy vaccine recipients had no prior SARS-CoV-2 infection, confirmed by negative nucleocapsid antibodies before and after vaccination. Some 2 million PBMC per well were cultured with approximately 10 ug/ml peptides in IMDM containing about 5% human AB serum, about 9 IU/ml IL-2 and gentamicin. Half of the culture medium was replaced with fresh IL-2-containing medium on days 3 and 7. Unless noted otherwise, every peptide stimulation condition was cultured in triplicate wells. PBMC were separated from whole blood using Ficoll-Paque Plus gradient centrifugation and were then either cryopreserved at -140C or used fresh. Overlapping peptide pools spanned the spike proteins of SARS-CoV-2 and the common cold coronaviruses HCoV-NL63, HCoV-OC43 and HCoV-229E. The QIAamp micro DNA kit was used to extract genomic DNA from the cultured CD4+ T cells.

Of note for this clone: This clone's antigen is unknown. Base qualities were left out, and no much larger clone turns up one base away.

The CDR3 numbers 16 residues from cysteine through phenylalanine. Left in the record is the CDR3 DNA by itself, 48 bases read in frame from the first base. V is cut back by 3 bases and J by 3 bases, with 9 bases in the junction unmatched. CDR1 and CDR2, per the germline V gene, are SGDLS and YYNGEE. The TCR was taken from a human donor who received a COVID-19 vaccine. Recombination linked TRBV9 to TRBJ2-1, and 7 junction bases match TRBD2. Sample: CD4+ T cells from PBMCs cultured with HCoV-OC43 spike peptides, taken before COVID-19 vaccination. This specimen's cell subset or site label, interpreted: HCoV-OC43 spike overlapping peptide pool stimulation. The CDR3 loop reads CASSATSSGFYNEQFF. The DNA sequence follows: TGTGCCAGCAGCGCCACTTCTAGCGGCTTCTACAATGAGCAGTTCTTC.